The present T cell receptor (beta chain) was sequenced within a study of identical twins. Broader study findings: Models underestimated out-of-frame TCR alpha sharing in monozygotic twins. Surplus twin overlap in beta out-of-frame sequences was less pronounced. There were fewer insertions in abundant cord blood beta clonotypes, but memory repertoires showed no such pattern.

This clonotype has only a few counts. The antigen is undetermined. The V end was cut by 4 bases, the J end by 4 bases, with 13 bases between. There are 15 residues in the CDR3. Germline CDR1 and CDR2: MNHNS and SASEGT. TCRdb re-called the 5' RACE reads with MiXCR, one entry per CDR3 protein. The data show around 510,000 distinct CDR3 sequences, 14% seen once. The same data also went into a second study, on yellow fever vaccine responses in identical twins. That study adds: Twin vaccine T cell responses reportedly seemed partly convergent, partly personalized.

Sequencing input: CD4+ T cells sorted from blood. This clonotype was sampled from a young woman in good health. V usage is TRBV6-1 and J usage is TRBJ2-2; tentatively, D is TRBD1 (6 bases). CDR3 loop: CASSVTGMVTGELFF. Here the CDR3 DNA reads TGTGCCAGCAGTGTCACAGGGATGGTCACCGGGGAGCTGTTTTTT.